The clone carrying this T cell receptor beta chain was recorded once. This specimen comes from a study of blood T cell repertoires in COVID-19. On the study more broadly: Both acute and convalescent COVID-19 samples were obtained from the United States, Italy and Spain.

Authors' methods: Estimated nucleated cell counts came from reference gene primer amplification. Method: immunoSEQ multiplex PCR; TCRdb's copy keeps in-frame clones and lacks some. V, J and clone size were drawn from that table, and D and trimming were deduced from the DNA. The data hold under 350,000 clones, with around 85% observed a single time. Germline V gives CDR1 DFQATT, CDR2 SNEGSKA (reference sequence). This CDR3 region has 11 residues. This clonotype originated in a human donor in a cohort sampled during active COVID-19. Sequenced material: peripheral blood. The rearrangement joins TRBV20-1 to TRBJ2-7, with D hard to call. This chain's CDR3 is CSAKKFGEQYF. In DNA, the CDR3 is TGCAGCGCAAAGAAATTCGGCGAGCAGTACTTC.